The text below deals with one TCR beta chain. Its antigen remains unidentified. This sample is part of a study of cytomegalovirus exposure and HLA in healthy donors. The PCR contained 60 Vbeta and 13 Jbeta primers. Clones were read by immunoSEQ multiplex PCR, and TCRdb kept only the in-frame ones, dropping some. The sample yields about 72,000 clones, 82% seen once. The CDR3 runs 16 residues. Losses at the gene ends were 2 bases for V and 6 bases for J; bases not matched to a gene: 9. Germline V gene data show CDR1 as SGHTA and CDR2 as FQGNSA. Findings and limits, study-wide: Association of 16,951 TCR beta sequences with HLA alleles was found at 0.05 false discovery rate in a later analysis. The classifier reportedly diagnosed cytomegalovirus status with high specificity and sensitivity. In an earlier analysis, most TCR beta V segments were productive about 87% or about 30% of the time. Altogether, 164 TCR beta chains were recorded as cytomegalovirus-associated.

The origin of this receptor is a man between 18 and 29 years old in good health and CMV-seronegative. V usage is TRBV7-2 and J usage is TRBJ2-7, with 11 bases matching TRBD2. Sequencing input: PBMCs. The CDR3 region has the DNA TGTGCCAGCAGCTTATCTTTAATACTAGCGGGAGTCGAGCAGTACTTC. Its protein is CASSLSLILAGVEQYF.